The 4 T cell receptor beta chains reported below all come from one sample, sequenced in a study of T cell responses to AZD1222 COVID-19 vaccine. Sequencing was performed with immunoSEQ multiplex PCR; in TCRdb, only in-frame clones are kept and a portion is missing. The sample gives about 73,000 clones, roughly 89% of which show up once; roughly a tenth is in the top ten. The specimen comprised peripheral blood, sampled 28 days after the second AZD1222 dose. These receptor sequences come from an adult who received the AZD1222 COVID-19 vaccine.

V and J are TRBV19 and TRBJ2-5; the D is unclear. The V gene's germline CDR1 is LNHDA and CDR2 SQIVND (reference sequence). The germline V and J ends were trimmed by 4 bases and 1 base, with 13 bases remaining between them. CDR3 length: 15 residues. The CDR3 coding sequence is TGTGCCAGTAGTACCGGGTCGACGGCCCAAGAGACCCAGTACTTC. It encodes CASSTGSTAQETQYF.

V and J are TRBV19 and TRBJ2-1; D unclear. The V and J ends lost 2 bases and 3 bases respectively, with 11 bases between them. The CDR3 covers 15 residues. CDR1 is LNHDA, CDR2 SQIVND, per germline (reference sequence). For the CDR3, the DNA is TGTGCCAGTAGTATATCAAGCGCTGACTACAATGAGCAGTTCTTC. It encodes CASSISSADYNEQFF. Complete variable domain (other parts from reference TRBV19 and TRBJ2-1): DGGITQSPKYLFRKEGQNVTLSCEQNLNHDAMYWYRQDPGQGLRLIYYSQIVNDFQKGDIAEGYSVSREKKESFPLTVTSAQKNPTAFYLCASSISSADYNEQFFGPGTRLTVL.

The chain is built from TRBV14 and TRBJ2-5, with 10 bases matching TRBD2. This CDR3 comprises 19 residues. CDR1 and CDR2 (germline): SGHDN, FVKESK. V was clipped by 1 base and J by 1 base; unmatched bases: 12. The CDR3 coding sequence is TGTGCCAGCAGCCAAGCGCCCCCTATAGCGGGAGGTACCCAAGAGACCCAGTACTTC. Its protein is CASSQAPPIAGGTQETQYF.

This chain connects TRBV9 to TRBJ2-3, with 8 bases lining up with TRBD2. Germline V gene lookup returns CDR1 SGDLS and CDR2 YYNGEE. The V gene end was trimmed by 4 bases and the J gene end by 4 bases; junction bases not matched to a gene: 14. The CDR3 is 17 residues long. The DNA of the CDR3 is TGTGCCAGCAGCCTGTCCTCTCCGGGGGGGCGGTCAGATACGCAGTATTTT. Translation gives CASSLSSPGGRSDTQYF. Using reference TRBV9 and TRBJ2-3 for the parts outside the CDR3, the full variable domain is DSGVTQTPKHLITATGQRVTLRCSPRSGDLSVYWYQQSLDQGLQFLIQYYNGEERAKGNILERFSAQQFPDLHSELNLSSLELGDSALYFCASSLSSPGGRSDTQYFGPGTRLTVL.